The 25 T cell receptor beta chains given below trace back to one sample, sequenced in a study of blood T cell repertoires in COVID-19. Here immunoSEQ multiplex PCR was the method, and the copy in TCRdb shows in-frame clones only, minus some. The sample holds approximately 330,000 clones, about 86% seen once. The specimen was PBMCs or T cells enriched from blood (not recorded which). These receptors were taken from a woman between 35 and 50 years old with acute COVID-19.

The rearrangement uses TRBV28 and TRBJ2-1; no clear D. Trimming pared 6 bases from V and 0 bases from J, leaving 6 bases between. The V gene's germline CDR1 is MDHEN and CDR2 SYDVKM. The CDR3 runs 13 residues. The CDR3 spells CASRSSSYNEQFF. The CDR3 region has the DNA TGTGCCAGCAGATCTAGCTCCTACAATGAGCAGTTCTTC.

The CDR3 DNA sequence: TGTGCCAGCAGTTTTATGGGGGCGAGGGGCTACACCTTC. It specifies CASSFMGARGYTF. This rearrangement joins TRBV28 to TRBJ1-2; TRBD1 is a possible D gene (6 bases). This CDR3 comprises 13 residues. V shed 3 bases and J shed 8 bases, with 13 bases lying between them. Germline CDR1 reads MDHEN; CDR2 reads SYDVKM.

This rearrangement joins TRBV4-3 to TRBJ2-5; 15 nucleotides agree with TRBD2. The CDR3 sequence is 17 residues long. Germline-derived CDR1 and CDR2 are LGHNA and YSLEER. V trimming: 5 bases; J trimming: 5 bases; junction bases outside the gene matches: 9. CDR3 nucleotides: TGCGCCAGCAGCAGGGGACTAGCGGGGGGTTGGTGGGAGACCCAGTACTTC. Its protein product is CASSRGLAGGWWETQYF.

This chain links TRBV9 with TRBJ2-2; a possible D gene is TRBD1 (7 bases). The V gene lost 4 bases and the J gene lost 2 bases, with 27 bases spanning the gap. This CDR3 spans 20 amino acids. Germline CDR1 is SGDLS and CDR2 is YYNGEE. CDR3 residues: CASSRHRFPFQGGNTGELFF. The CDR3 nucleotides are TGTGCCAGCAGCAGGCATAGGTTCCCATTTCAGGGGGGAAACACCGGGGAGCTGTTTTTT.

CDR3 DNA sequence: TGTGCCAGCAGCCGCTTCCAGGGGGATAGCAATCAGCCCCAGCATTTT. This encodes CASSRFQGDSNQPQHF. The chain joins TRBV4-2 to TRBJ1-5; 7 nucleotides line up with TRBD1. The CDR3 contains 16 residues. V lost 4 bases and J lost 0; bases outside the gene matches: 6. The V gene's germline CDR1 is LGHNA and CDR2 YNFKEQ.

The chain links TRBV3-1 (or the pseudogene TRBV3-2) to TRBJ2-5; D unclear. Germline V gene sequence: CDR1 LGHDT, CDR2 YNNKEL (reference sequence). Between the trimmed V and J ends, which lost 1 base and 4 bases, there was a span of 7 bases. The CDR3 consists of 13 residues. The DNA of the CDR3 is TGTGCCAGCAGCCAAGGAACGCGAGAGACCCAGTACTTC. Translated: CASSQGTRETQYF.

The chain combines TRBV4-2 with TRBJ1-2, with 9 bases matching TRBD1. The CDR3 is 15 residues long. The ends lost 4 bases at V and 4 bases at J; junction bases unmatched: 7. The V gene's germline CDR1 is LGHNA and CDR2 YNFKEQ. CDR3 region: CASSLRGQGTYGYTF. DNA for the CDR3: TGTGCCAGCAGCCTTCGGGGACAGGGAACCTATGGCTACACCTTC.

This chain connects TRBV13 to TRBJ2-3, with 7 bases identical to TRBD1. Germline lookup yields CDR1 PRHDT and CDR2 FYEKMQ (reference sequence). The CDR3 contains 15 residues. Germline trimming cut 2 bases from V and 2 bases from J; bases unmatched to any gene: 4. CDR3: CASSLSDRVTDTQYF. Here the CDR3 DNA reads TGTGCCAGCAGCTTAAGCGACAGGGTCACAGATACGCAGTATTTT.

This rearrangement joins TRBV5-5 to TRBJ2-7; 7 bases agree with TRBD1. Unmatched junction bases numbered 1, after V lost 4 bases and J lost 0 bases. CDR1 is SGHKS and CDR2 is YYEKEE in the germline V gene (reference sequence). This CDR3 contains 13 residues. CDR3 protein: CASSNRGSYEQYF. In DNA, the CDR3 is TGTGCCAGCAGCAACAGGGGCTCCTACGAGCAGTACTTC.

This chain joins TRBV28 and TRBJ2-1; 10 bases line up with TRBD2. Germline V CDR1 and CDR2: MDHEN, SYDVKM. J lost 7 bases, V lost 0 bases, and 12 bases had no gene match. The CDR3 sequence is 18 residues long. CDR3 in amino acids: CASSLWSLAGARGNEQFF. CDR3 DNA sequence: TGTGCCAGCAGTTTATGGTCTCTAGCGGGAGCCAGAGGGAATGAGCAGTTCTTC.

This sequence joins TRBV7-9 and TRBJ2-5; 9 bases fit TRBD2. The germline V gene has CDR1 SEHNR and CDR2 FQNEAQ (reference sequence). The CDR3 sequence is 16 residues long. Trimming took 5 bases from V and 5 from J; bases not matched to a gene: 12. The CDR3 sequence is CASSRTSPSGMETQYF. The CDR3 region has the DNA TGTGCCAGCAGCCGCACATCACCTAGCGGGATGGAGACCCAGTACTTC.

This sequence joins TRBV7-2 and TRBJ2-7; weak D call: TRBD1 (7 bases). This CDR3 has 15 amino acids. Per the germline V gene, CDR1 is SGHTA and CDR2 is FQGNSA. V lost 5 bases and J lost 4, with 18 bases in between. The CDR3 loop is CASSPGGLRWYEQYF. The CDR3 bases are TGTGCCAGCAGCCCAGGGGGACTTCGGTGGTACGAGCAGTACTTC. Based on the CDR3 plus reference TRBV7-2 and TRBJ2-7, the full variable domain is GAGVSQSPSNKVTEKGKDVELRCDPISGHTALYWYRQSLGQGLEFLIYFQGNSAPDKSGLPSDRFSAERTGGSVSTLTIQRTQQEDSAVYLCASSPGGLRWYEQYFGPGTRLTVT.

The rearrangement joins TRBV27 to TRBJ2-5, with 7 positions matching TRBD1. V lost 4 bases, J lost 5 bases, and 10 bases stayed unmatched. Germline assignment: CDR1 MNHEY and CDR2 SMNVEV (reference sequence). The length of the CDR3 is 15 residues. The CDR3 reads CASSSGVRGMETQYF. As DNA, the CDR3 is TGTGCCAGCAGTTCGGGTGTCAGGGGGATGGAGACCCAGTACTTC.

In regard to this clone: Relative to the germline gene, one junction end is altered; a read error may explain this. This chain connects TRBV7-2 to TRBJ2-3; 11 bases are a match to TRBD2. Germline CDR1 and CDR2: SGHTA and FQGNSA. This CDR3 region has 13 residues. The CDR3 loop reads CASSLAPELAGVF. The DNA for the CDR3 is TGTGCCAGCAGCTTAGCGCCGGAACTAGCGGGAGTTTTT.

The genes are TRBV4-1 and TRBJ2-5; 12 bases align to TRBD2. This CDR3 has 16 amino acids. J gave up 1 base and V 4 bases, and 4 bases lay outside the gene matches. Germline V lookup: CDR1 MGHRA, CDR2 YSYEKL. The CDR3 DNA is TGCGCCAGCAGCCCGAGACTAGCGGGGGCCCAAGAGACCCAGTACTTC. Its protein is CASSPRLAGAQETQYF.

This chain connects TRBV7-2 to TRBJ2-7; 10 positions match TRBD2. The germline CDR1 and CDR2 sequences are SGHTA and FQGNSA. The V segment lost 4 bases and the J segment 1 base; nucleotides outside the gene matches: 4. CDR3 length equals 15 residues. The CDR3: CASSYTSGKSYEQYF. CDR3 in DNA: TGTGCCAGCAGCTACACTAGCGGGAAGTCCTACGAGCAGTACTTC.

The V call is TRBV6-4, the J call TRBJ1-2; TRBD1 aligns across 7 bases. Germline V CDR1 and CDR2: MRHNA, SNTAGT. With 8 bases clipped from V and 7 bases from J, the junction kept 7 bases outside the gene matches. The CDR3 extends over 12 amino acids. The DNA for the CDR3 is TGTGCCAGCCTAGACAGGGTGGGTGGCTACACCTTC. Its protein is CASLDRVGGYTF.

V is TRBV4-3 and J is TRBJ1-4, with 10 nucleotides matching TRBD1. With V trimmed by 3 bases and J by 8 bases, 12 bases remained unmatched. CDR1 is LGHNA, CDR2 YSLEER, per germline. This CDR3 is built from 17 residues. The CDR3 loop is CASSHPTGGPRGEKLFF. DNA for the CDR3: TGCGCCAGCAGCCACCCGACAGGGGGCCCTCGGGGAGAAAAACTGTTTTTT.

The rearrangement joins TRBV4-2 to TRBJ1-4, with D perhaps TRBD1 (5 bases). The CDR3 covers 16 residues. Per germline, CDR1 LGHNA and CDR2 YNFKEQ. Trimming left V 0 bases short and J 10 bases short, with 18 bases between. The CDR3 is CASSQDIRPKRGKLFF. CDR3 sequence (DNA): TGTGCCAGCAGCCAAGATATCCGACCGAAAAGGGGAAAACTGTTTTTT.

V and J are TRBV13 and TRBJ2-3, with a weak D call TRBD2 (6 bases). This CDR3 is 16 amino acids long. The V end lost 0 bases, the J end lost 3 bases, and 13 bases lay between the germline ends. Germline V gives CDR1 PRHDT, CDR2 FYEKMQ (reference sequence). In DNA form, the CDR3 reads TGTGCCAGCAGCTTAGGAACGGGACTGGCGACAGATACGCAGTATTTT. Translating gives CASSLGTGLATDTQYF.

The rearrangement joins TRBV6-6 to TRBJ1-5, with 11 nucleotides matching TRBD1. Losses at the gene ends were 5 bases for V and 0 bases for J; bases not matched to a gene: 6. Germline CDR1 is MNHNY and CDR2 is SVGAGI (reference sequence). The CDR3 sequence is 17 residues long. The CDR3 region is CASSQTGQGGSNQPQHF. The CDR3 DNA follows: TGTGCCAGCAGTCAAACGGGACAGGGGGGTAGCAATCAGCCCCAGCATTTT.

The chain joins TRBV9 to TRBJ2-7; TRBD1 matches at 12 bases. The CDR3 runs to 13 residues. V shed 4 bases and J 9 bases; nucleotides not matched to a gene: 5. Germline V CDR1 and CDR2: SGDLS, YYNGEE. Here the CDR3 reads CASSPGQGARQYF. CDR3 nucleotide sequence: TGTGCCAGCAGCCCGGGACAGGGGGCAAGGCAGTACTTC.

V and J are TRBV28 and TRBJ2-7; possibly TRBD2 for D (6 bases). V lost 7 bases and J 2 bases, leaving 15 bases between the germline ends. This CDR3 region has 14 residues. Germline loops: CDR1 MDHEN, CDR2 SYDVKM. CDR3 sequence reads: CASTTRLVPYEQYF. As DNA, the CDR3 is TGTGCCAGCACAACCCGACTAGTACCCTACGAGCAGTACTTC.

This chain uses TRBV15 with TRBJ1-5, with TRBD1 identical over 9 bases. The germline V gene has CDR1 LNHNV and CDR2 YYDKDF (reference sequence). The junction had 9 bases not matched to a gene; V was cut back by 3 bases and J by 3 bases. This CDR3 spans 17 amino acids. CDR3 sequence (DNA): TGTGCCACCAGCAGTCAACAGGGGGCGAGGTCCAATCAGCCCCAGCATTTT. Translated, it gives CATSSQQGARSNQPQHF. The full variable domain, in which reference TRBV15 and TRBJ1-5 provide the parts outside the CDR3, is DAMVIQNPRYQVTQFGKPVTLSCSQTLNHNVMYWYQQKSSQAPKLLFHYYDKDFNNEADTPDNFQSRRPNTSFCFLDIRSPGLGDTAMYLCATSSQQGARSNQPQHFGDGTRLSIL.

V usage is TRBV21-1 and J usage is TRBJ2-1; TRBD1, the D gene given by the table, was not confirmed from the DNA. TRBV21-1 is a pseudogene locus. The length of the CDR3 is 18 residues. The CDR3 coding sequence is TGTGCCAGCAGCAAGAGGATCGGGACAGGGATTAGGGTGAATGAGCAGTTCTTC. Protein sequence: CASSKRIGTGIRVNEQFF.